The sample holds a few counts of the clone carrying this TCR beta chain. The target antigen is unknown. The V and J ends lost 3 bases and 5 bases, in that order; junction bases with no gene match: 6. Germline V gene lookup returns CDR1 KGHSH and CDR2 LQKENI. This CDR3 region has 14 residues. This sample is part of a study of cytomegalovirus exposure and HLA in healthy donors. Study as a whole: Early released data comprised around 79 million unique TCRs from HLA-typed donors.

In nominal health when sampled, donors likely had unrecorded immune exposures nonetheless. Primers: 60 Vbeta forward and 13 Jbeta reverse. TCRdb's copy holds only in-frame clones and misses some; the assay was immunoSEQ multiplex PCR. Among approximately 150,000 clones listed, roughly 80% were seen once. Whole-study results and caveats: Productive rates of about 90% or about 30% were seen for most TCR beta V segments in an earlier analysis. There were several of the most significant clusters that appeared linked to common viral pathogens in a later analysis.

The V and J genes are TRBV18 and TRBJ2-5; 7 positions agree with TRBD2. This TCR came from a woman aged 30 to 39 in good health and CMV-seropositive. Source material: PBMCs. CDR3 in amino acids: CASSPGGNRETQYF. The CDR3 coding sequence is TGTGCCAGCTCACCCGGGGGGAACCGGGAGACCCAGTACTTC.